These T cell receptor beta chains were read from a single sample in a study of T cells in narcolepsy. Only in-frame clones appear in the TCRdb table, and some are missing; sequencing was by immunoSEQ multiplex PCR. The sample gives 26,000 or so clones, around nine tenths of which show up once; 1% to 1.3% is in the top ten. Material for sequencing was CD45RA- memory CD4+ T cells from PBMCs. The source of these receptors is a human donor with narcolepsy. Each CDR3 is given with its conserved first and last residue.

v_call	cdr3_aa
TRBV18	CASSPRTANTGELFF
TRBV15	CATRPRASTDTQYF
TRBV5-5	CASSLRGTRVGVRNEAFF
TRBV7-9	CASSLEQSYGYTF
TRBV10-1	CASSDFGSAGQGRAGELFF
TRBV7-8	CASSLETTGSTEAFF
TRBV2	CASSEDRGLGKNIQYF
TRBV19	CASSTGKMNEKLFF
TRBV18	CASSPARAQETQYF
TRBV27	CASRLALRADTQYF
TRBV2	CASTEGPAGELFF
TRBV10-3	CAISESDRWNTEAFF
TRBV6-6	CASSYTSEIDEKLFF
TRBV21-1	CASSKTGRALYGYTF
TRBV6-5	CASSYSGQVNEKLFF
TRBV5-1	CASSLAGGSYNSPLHF
TRBV7-9	CASSWDLDTQYF
TRBV4-1	CASSPGGRGVSRSQYF
TRBV5-1	CASSLVSGNTGELFF
TRBV5-1	CASSQFSRDNGYTF
TRBV2	CASSLQQGARGYTF
TRBV9	CASSVRQGIGEKLFF
TRBV28	CASSSGQGWNGYTF
TRBV13	CASSLGVAQAMNTEAFF
TRBV7-9	CASSLAGSREQFF
TRBV4-2	CASSQAPGNDNSPLHF
TRBV5-1	CASSLAAGVYNEQFF
TRBV2	CASSERSDRGKKNIQYF
TRBV29-1	CSVHPRGLSNEQFF
TRBV19	CASSSPGTGNTEAFF
TRBV5-1	CASSLDISDTEAFF
TRBV19	CASSISGGIGGANVLTF
TRBV6-1	CASSAVVAGGEETQYF
TRBV6-5	CASRTRWDSQTQYF
TRBV19	CASSDTGENIQYF
TRBV10-1	CASSGGLGQGVAEQFF
TRBV6-1	CASKNRGQAYGYTF
TRBV4-2	CASSQELRGSGGGEQFF
TRBV19	CASSPNRGRVSNQPQHF
TRBV7-7	CASSSGLGGTDTQYF
TRBV6-5	CASRTGVDYGYTF
TRBV7-6	CASSARDSRPYEQYF
TRBV6-1	CASSEGSAAYNEQFF
TRBV7-6	CASSSGLNEKLFF
TRBV6-6	CASSPDRFYEQYF
TRBV18	CASSQSRGEGYTF
TRBV6-1	CASSAHRDLNSPLHF
TRBV11-2	CASSGLGIEAFF
TRBV19	CASSFGKSSVGQPQHF
TRBV5-6	CASTLGPSWGYTF
TRBV19	CASRLSGPTGELFF
TRBV5-6	CASSSPMASPNEQFF
TRBV6-5	CASSGLRDIAYEQYF
TRBV6-4	CASSDQGANTEAFF
TRBV7-2	CASSLGQANTEAFF
TRBV6-5	CASRTLQGKAFF
TRBV2	CASGRGAATEAFF
TRBV10-3	CAISESLPGEGGYTF
TRBV5-1	CASSLMVDDPQYF